The source of this TCR beta chain is a study of T cell responses to AZD1222 COVID-19 vaccine (dated by TCRdb to the early 2020s). As for the study more broadly: TCR sequencing was performed for more than 230 trial participants, of whom 200 to 220 were given two doses of AZD1222 and some 25 were given two doses of MenACWY control vaccine. Trial participants were enrolled by age into subgroups of 18-55, 56-69 and 70-plus years, and around 150, 29 and 61 TCR-sequenced participants, respectively, were included in these subgroups. Paper-wide results and their limitations: The vaccine-associated CD4 TCRs covered the entire spike protein, and the dominant responses fell in regions 160-218 and 743-854. After two AZD1222 doses, both the breadth and the depth of spike-specific TCRs were significantly higher than at day 0 and than in MenACWY recipients. The 56-69-year group was small, and its depth increase did not reach significance, likely because of low power. Because no samples from the day 14 peak response were available, repertoires could be characterized only after the peak T cell response. Most participants were white British and females outnumbered males, and the authors suggested that clonal diversity may have been underestimated. Epitopes outside the regions mutated in the B.1.351 and B.1.1.7 variants were reportedly recognized by nearly half of the unique spike-specific TCRs. Conclusions about previously exposed vaccinees were limited because only a handful of AZD1222 recipients were SARS-CoV-2 seropositive at baseline.

This clone has only one observation. Its binding antigen is unknown. Nothing much larger sits one base from this clone, and base qualities are not available. Cut back by 6 bases and 1 base, the V and J ends lie 6 bases apart. Its CDR3 holds 12 amino acids, cysteine through phenylalanine. This entry keeps only the CDR3 DNA: 36 bases, framed from base 1. The germline V gene (reference sequence) gives CDR1 as LNHDA and CDR2 as SQIVND. The CDR3 regions of human TCRbeta chains were analyzed by immunosequencing. The authors processed their data as follows. Repertoire TCRs were matched against a reference library of SARS-CoV-2-specific TCRs generated with the MIRA antigen-specificity platform. Breadth was defined as the fraction of unique TCRs that were SARS-CoV-2-associated. Depth was defined as the fraction of total T cells that were SARS-CoV-2-associated. Using the MIRA data, every spike-specific TCR was mapped to the spike region that the TCR reacted to and assigned to either a CD4 or a CD8 class. Log10-transformed breadth and depth values were compared by one-way ANOVA with Sidak's multiple comparisons tests. TCRdb limited this immuneACCESS table to in-frame rearrangements with V and J called. A share of clones is missing; checked studies link under half to unresolved V genes, and the rest is unexplained. V and J calls and clone size are those listed in that table; D and trimming were worked out from the DNA. Counted in this sample were roughly 190,000 clones; over 85% of them appeared once. The biggest ten clones account for approximately 4% of the sample.

Read against the paper, the sample's time point label means: about 28 days (+/-7) after the second vaccine dose. The meaning of the sample's treatment or condition label: meningococcal conjugate vaccine given as trial control. The vaccinee samples were drawn from two UK trials, COV001 and COV002, one of which was a single-blind randomized controlled phase 2/3 trial testing AZD1222 (ChAdOx1 nCoV-19) in healthy adults. For TCRbeta chain sequencing, PBMC samples were collected from trial participants at day 0 and at day 28 after the second dose. This clonotype was obtained from an adult who received the MenACWY meningococcal vaccine as a control. The input for sequencing was peripheral blood, taken 28 days after the second dose of the MenACWY control vaccine. The chain employs TRBV19 and TRBJ1-2, with no reliable assignment of the D segment. The DNA sequence is TGTGCCAGTAGACAGTATAACTATGGCTACACCTTC. Its protein is CASRQYNYGYTF.